These 32 T cell receptor beta chains originate from one sample sequenced in a study of T cells in localized non-small cell lung cancer. Profiled with immunoSEQ multiplex PCR; TCRdb holds only in-frame clones, not every one. Found here are around 31,000 clones, roughly 89% of them singletons; the top ten hold around 3%. The source material was peripheral blood, sampled before any cancer treatment. Receptors were obtained from a female donor older than 55 with stage I lung adenocarcinoma.

The rearrangement uses TRBV11-2 and TRBJ2-5; D is perhaps TRBD2 (7 bases). The V end lost 1 base, the J end lost 5 bases, and 14 bases lay between the germline ends. The germline CDR1 and CDR2 sequences are SGHAT and FQNNGV. The CDR3 has 15 amino acids. CDR3 in DNA: TGTGCCAGCAGCTTAGCTACAAAGGGGGGGGAGACCCAGTACTTC. Protein product: CASSLATKGGETQYF.

The chain is built from TRBV6-6 and TRBJ1-1; the D gene is possibly TRBD1 (6 bases). The CDR3 spans 13 residues. Per the germline V gene, CDR1 is MNHNY and CDR2 is SVGAGI (reference sequence). V lost 6 bases and J 1 base, leaving 9 bases between the germline ends. Written as DNA, the CDR3 is TGTGCCAGCAGCGAGGGGGGGAACACTGAAGCTTTCTTT. Its translation: CASSEGGNTEAFF.

This chain connects TRBV5-4 to TRBJ2-3, with D perhaps matching TRBD2 (6 bases). This CDR3 is 17 amino acids long. V dropped 3 bases and J dropped 1 base, with 18 bases sitting between them. CDR1 is SGHNT, CDR2 YYREEE, per germline (reference sequence). This CDR3 is CASSSRASWGGTDTQYF. The CDR3 nucleotides are TGTGCCAGCAGCTCCAGAGCGTCCTGGGGGGGCACAGATACGCAGTATTTT.

The V and J genes are TRBV9 and TRBJ1-3; no firm D call. Germline V gene sequence: CDR1 SGDLS, CDR2 YYNGEE. V lost 3 bases and J 0 bases, leaving 10 bases between the germline ends. The CDR3 contains 15 residues. The CDR3 DNA reads as TGTGCCAGCAGCGCTGACGGAGTCTCTGGAAACACCATATATTTT. This codes for CASSADGVSGNTIYF.

The chain links TRBV5-1 to TRBJ1-1; tentative D call: TRBD1 (5 bases). V lost 4 bases and J lost 2, with 12 bases in between. CDR1 SGHRS and CDR2 YFSETQ come from the germline V gene. The CDR3 is made up of 14 amino acids. The CDR3 spells CASSDQGLNTEAFF. The CDR3 bases are TGCGCCAGCAGCGATCAGGGCCTAAACACTGAAGCTTTCTTT.

The chain combines TRBV6-6 with TRBJ2-7; D is uncertain. The germline CDR1 and CDR2 sequences are MNHNY and SVGAGI (reference sequence). The germline V and J ends were trimmed by 1 base and 0 bases, with 7 bases remaining between them. The CDR3 is 14 residues long. CDR3 loop: CASSYLVDSYEQYF. In DNA form, the CDR3 reads TGTGCCAGCAGTTACTTGGTCGACTCCTACGAGCAGTACTTC.

This chain links TRBV7-7 with TRBJ2-1; the D gene is possibly TRBD2 (6 bases). The germline CDR1 and CDR2 sequences are SSHAT and FNYEAQ (reference sequence). V dropped 5 bases and J dropped 2 bases, with 13 bases sitting between them. CDR3 size: 15 residues. The CDR3 protein is CASSPSGGAYNEQFF. CDR3 bases: TGTGCCAGCAGCCCAAGCGGAGGGGCCTACAATGAGCAGTTCTTC.

This clone appeared a single time. The chain has TRBV12-5 and TRBJ2-1, with 7 bases lining up with TRBD1. This CDR3 is built from 14 residues. J gave up 9 bases and V 1 base, and 6 bases lay outside the gene matches. Germline V gene data show CDR1 as LGHNT and CDR2 as FRNRAP. Written as DNA, the CDR3 is TGTGCTAGTGGTTTGGCCCTACAGGGGACTGAGCAGTTCTTC. Translated, it gives CASGLALQGTEQFF.

This clone was recorded once. This chain uses TRBV5-1 with TRBJ2-2; a weak D match, TRBD2 (6 bases). Germline CDR1 SGHRS, CDR2 YFSETQ. The V end was cut by 3 bases, the J end by 2 bases, with 17 bases between. The length of the CDR3 is 17 residues. The CDR3 region is CASSWDSGTSNTGELFF. For the CDR3, the DNA is TGCGCCAGCAGCTGGGATTCCGGGACTTCTAACACCGGGGAGCTGTTTTTT.

This sequence joins TRBV6-5 and TRBJ1-1, with 8 bases fitting TRBD1. Looked up from germline, CDR1 is MNHEY and CDR2 is SVGAGI. V was pared by 5 bases and J by 4 bases, with 6 bases of the junction left unmatched. The CDR3 runs to 14 residues. The CDR3 sequence is CASSRTGFSTEAFF. The CDR3 nucleotides read TGTGCCAGCAGTAGGACAGGGTTTTCCACTGAAGCTTTCTTT.

J is TRBJ2-5 and V is TRBV5-1; D not resolved. Between the trimmed V and J ends, which lost 0 bases and 5 bases, there was a span of 2 bases. The CDR3 spans 11 residues. Germline V gene data show CDR1 as SGHRS and CDR2 as YFSETQ. This CDR3 is CASSLDETQYF. The DNA for the CDR3 is TGCGCCAGCAGCTTGGATGAGACCCAGTACTTC.

V gene TRBV5-4 combines with J gene TRBJ2-3; D may be TRBD1 or TRBD2 (5 bases each). Trimming left V 3 bases short and J 4 bases short, with 9 bases between. Germline CDR1 SGHNT, CDR2 YYREEE (reference sequence). The CDR3 is made up of 13 amino acids. DNA for the CDR3: TGTGCCAGCAGCTCCGGGGCGCCAGATACGCAGTATTTT. Amino acids: CASSSGAPDTQYF.

The rearrangement joins TRBV2 to TRBJ2-3; 7 positions match TRBD2. Germline CDR1 is SNHLY and CDR2 is FYNNEI. The CDR3 is 14 residues long. The J segment lost 5 bases and the V segment lost 0 bases, leaving 2 bases of the junction unmatched. In DNA form, the CDR3 reads TGTGCCAGCAGTGAAGCCTGGGGGGGAGATACGCAGTATTTT. Its protein product is CASSEAWGGDTQYF.

The gene calls are TRBV4-3 and TRBJ2-5; D is perhaps TRBD2 (7 bases). Deletions cut 3 bases from V and 5 bases from J, with 13 bases between. The CDR3 length is 14 residues. Per the germline V gene, CDR1 is LGHNA and CDR2 is YSLEER. DNA for the CDR3: TGCGCCAGCAGCCAGGCATGGGGGGGCGAGACCCAGTACTTC. Amino acids: CASSQAWGGETQYF.

The chain joins TRBV5-6 to TRBJ1-2; the D is unclear. The CDR3 runs to 13 residues. The germline V gene has CDR1 SGHDT and CDR2 YYEEEE. Between the trimmed V and J ends, which lost 0 bases and 3 bases, there was a span of 6 bases. CDR3 sequence: CASSLGVDYGYTF. The CDR3 DNA reads as TGTGCCAGCAGCTTGGGAGTGGACTATGGCTACACCTTC.

The chain joins TRBV5-4 to TRBJ2-5; 7 positions agree with TRBD2. Germline-derived CDR1 and CDR2 are SGHNT and YYREEE (reference sequence). Trimming at V came to 0 bases and at J to 4 bases, leaving 6 bases not matched to a gene. The CDR3 runs to 15 residues. CDR3: CASSLGGSGGETQYF. The DNA for the CDR3 is TGTGCCAGCAGCTTGGGCGGGAGCGGTGGAGAGACCCAGTACTTC.

V is TRBV4-3 and J is TRBJ2-3, with 10 bases identical to TRBD1. The CDR3 is 17 amino acids. V shed 3 bases and J 4 bases; nucleotides not matched to a gene: 10. The germline gives CDR1 LGHNA, CDR2 YSLEER. The chain's CDR3 is CASSQPPRTGGPDTQYF. The CDR3 bases are TGCGCCAGCAGCCAGCCCCCCCGGACAGGGGGTCCAGATACGCAGTATTTT.

The genes are TRBV28 and TRBJ2-3; 8 bases are shared with TRBD2. The V gene's germline CDR1 is MDHEN and CDR2 SYDVKM. V shed 6 bases, J shed 4 bases, and the junction held 6 bases outside the gene matches. The CDR3 covers 14 residues. The CDR3 DNA sequence: TGTGCCAGCAGCTCCCAGACTAGCGCAGATACGCAGTATTTT. It codes for CASSSQTSADTQYF.

Only one count was recorded for this clone. CDR3 amino acids: CASSRRSGATGELFF. CDR3 in DNA: TGCGCCAGCAGCCGCCGCAGCGGGGCCACCGGGGAGCTGTTTTTT. The V call is TRBV4-3, the J call TRBJ2-2; 7 bases map to TRBD2. With 4 bases clipped from V and 4 bases from J, the junction kept 6 bases outside the gene matches. CDR1 is LGHNA, CDR2 YSLEER, per germline. There are 15 residues in the CDR3.

The chain is built from TRBV9 and TRBJ2-7, with D possibly TRBD2 on 6 matching bases. Germline loops: CDR1 SGDLS, CDR2 YYNGEE. V lost 0 bases and J 7 bases, leaving 14 bases between the germline ends. CDR3 length: 14 residues. The CDR3: CASSVGRDLNEQYF. The CDR3 nucleotides are TGTGCCAGCAGCGTAGGGCGGGACTTGAATGAGCAGTACTTC. Variable domain in full (rest from reference TRBV9 and TRBJ2-7): DSGVTQTPKHLITATGQRVTLRCSPRSGDLSVYWYQQSLDQGLQFLIQYYNGEERAKGNILERFSAQQFPDLHSELNLSSLELGDSALYFCASSVGRDLNEQYFGPGTRLTVT.

The rearrangement joins TRBV4-2 to TRBJ2-3, with D tentatively TRBD2 (6 bases). The CDR3 is 17 residues long. The V gene's germline CDR1 is LGHNA and CDR2 YNFKEQ. The V end lost 1 base, the J end lost 4 bases, and 18 bases lay between the germline ends. The CDR3 region has the DNA TGTGCCAGCAGCCAAGCCGAGGGGACTTCTTGGGCAGATACGCAGTATTTT. Translated, it gives CASSQAEGTSWADTQYF.

The chain links TRBV5-1 to TRBJ2-2; tentative D call: TRBD1 (7 bases). V was clipped by 9 bases and J by 2 bases, with 17 bases between them. Germline loops: CDR1 SGHRS, CDR2 YFSETQ. The CDR3 runs 15 residues. CDR3 nucleotides: TGCGCCACTACAACCAGGGGGGTCAACACCGGGGAGCTGTTTTTT. Translated, it gives CATTTRGVNTGELFF.

This chain joins TRBV6-5 and TRBJ2-7, with 8 bases matching TRBD2. The CDR3 sequence is 14 residues long. The germline gives CDR1 MNHEY, CDR2 SVGAGI. Trimming took 2 bases from V and 0 from J; bases not matched to a gene: 0. The CDR3 reads CASSYSGSSYEQYF. The DNA of the CDR3 is TGTGCCAGCAGTTACAGCGGGAGCTCCTACGAGCAGTACTTC.

The chain employs TRBV5-5 and TRBJ2-7; 7 nucleotides line up with TRBD1. The germline V gene encodes CDR1 SGHKS and CDR2 YYEKEE (reference sequence). The V and J ends lost 3 bases and 1 base, in that order; junction bases with no gene match: 4. The CDR3 consists of 14 residues. DNA for the CDR3: TGTGCCAGCAGCTCTACAGGGGAATCCTACGAGCAGTACTTC. It encodes CASSSTGESYEQYF.

The chain links TRBV7-8 to TRBJ2-2, with 8 bases identical to TRBD1. This CDR3 is built from 16 residues. Germline CDR1 SGHVS, CDR2 FQNEAQ. V lost 5 bases to trimming and J lost 6 bases; unmatched junction nucleotides: 11. CDR3 in amino acids: CASSRPGQGASGELFF. In nucleotides, the CDR3 is TGTGCCAGCAGCCGGCCCGGGCAGGGGGCTTCCGGGGAGCTGTTTTTT.

The chain combines TRBV6-1 with TRBJ2-7; TRBD1 matches at 8 bases. Trimming at V came to 4 bases and at J to 7 bases, leaving 3 bases not matched to a gene. This CDR3 has 12 amino acids. Germline values: CDR1 MNHNS, CDR2 SASEGT. This chain's CDR3 is CASSGTGGEQYF. In DNA, the CDR3 is TGTGCCAGCAGTGGCACAGGGGGAGAGCAGTACTTC.

A few counts support this clone. One end of the junction fails to match germline, which may point to a read error. V gene TRBV19 combines with J gene TRBJ2-7, with 9 bases matching TRBD2. Per the germline V gene, CDR1 is LNHDA and CDR2 is SQIVND (reference sequence). CDR3 length: 14 residues. This CDR3 is CASSTGLASFEQYF. In DNA form, the CDR3 reads TGTGCCAGTAGTACCGGACTAGCGTCCTTCGAGCAGTACTTC.

About this clone: The identical CDR3 is also encoded by other nucleotide sequences in the sample. The V gene is TRBV5-1, the J gene TRBJ2-2; 9 bases map to TRBD2. The germline V gene has CDR1 SGHRS and CDR2 YFSETQ. With 0 bases clipped from V and 5 bases from J, the junction kept 8 bases outside the gene matches. The CDR3 sequence is 17 residues long. CDR3 sequence reads: CASSLAFSGGRTGELFF. The DNA of the CDR3 is TGCGCCAGCAGCTTGGCCTTTAGCGGGGGTCGGACCGGGGAGCTGTTTTTT. Full variable domain (rest looked up from reference TRBV5-1 and TRBJ2-2): KAGVTQTPRYLIKTRGQQVTLSCSPISGHRSVSWYQQTPGQGLQFLFEYFSETQRNKGNFPGRFSGRQFSNSRSEMNVSTLELGDSALYLCASSLAFSGGRTGELFFGEGSRLTVL.

In its sample, this clone was seen a few times. This rearrangement joins TRBV2 to TRBJ2-6; D might be TRBD2 (5 bases). The CDR3 has 13 amino acids. The germline gives CDR1 SNHLY, CDR2 FYNNEI. Trimming removed 11 bases at V and 4 bases at J, with 12 bases between. CDR3 sequence reads: CAGRSEGANVLTF. CDR3 coding DNA: TGTGCCGGGAGATCGGAGGGGGCCAACGTCCTGACTTTC. The variable domain in full, with the rest retrieved from reference TRBV2 and TRBJ2-6, is EPEVTQTPSHQVTQMGQEVILRCVPISNHLYFYWYRQILGQKVEFLVSFYNNEISEKSEIFDDQFSVERPDGSNFTLKIRSTKLEDSAMYFCAGRSEGANVLTFGAGSRLTVL.

The chain recombines TRBV11-1 with TRBJ1-2, with D possibly being TRBD1 (5 bases). The CDR3 spans 15 residues. V lost 5 bases, J lost 7 bases, and 20 bases lay in between. CDR1 is SGHAT, CDR2 FQDESV, per germline (reference sequence). For the CDR3, the DNA is TGTGCCAGCAGCCCGGATCCGACAGATGCAGGTGGCTACACCTTC. Protein sequence: CASSPDPTDAGGYTF.

The V and J genes are TRBV7-8 and TRBJ2-7; 8 bases fit TRBD2. This CDR3 contains 13 residues. CDR1 and CDR2 (germline): SGHVS, FQNEAQ. J gave up 3 bases and V 5 bases, and 3 bases lay outside the gene matches. In DNA form, the CDR3 reads TGTGCCAGCAGCCCGACTAGCGTCTACGAGCAGTACTTC. It specifies CASSPTSVYEQYF.

The chain links TRBV11-3 to TRBJ2-3; 10 bases match TRBD2. The CDR3 sequence is 16 residues long. V shed 1 base and J 1 base; nucleotides not matched to a gene: 2. Germline values: CDR1 SGHNT, CDR2 YENEEA. CDR3 sequence (DNA): TGTGCCAGCAGCTTAGGAGCGGGAGGGGGCACAGATACGCAGTATTTT. Translating gives CASSLGAGGGTDTQYF.